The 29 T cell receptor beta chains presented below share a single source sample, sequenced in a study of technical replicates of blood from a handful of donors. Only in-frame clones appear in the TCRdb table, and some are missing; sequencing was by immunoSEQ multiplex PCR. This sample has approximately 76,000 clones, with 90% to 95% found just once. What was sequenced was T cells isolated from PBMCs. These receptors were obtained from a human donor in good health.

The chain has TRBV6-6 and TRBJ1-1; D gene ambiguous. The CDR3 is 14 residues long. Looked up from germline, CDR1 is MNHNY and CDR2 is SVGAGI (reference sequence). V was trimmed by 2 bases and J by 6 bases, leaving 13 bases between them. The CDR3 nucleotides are TGTGCCAGCAGTTACGGAGACCTCCGAGCTGAAGCTTTCTTT. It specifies CASSYGDLRAEAFF.

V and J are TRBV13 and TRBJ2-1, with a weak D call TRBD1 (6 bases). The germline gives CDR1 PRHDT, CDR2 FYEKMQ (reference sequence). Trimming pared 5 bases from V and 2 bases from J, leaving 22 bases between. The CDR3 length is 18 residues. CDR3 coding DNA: TGTGCCAGCAGCCCTCATTACAGGGCCCGGCTCGCCTACAATGAGCAGTTCTTC. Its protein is CASSPHYRARLAYNEQFF.

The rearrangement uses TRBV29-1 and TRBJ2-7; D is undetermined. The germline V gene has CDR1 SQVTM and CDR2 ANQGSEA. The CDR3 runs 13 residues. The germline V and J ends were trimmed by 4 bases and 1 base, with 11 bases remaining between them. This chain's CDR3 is CSVVQPKSYEQYF. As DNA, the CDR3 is TGCAGCGTTGTACAGCCTAAATCCTACGAGCAGTACTTC.

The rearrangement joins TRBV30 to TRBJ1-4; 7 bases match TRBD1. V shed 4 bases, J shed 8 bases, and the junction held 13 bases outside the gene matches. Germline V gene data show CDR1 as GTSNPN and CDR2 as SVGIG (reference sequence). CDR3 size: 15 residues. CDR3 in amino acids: CAWKKWRTGDEKLFF. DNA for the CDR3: TGTGCCTGGAAGAAATGGAGAACAGGGGACGAAAAACTGTTTTTT.

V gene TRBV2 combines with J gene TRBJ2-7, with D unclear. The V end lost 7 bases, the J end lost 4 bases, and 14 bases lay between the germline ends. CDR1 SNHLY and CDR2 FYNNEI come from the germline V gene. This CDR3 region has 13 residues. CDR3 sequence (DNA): TGTGCCAGCAACTTACAGAGATTTTACGAGCAGTACTTC. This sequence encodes CASNLQRFYEQYF.

In DNA, the CDR3 is TGTGCCAACACACTAGCGGTAAACTCCTACGAGCAGTACTTC. Its protein product is CANTLAVNSYEQYF. The rearrangement uses TRBV2 and TRBJ2-7; TRBD2 aligns across 8 bases. The CDR3 runs to 14 residues. After removal of 10 bases from V and 0 bases from J, the junction contained 8 bases not matched to a gene. Germline lookup yields CDR1 SNHLY and CDR2 FYNNEI.

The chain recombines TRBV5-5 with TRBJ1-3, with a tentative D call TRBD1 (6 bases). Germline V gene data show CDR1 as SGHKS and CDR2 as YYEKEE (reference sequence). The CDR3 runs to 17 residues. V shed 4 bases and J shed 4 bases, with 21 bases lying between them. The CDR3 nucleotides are TGTGCCAGCAGCCGGGCGGGCGACAGGCGGCTCGGAAACACCATATATTTT. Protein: CASSRAGDRRLGNTIYF.

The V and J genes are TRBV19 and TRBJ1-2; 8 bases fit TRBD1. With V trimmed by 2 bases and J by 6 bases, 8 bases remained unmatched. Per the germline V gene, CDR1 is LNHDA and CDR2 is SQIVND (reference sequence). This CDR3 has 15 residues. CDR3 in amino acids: CASSITSGGAHGYTF. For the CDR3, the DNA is TGTGCCAGTAGTATAACCTCAGGGGGCGCGCATGGCTACACCTTC.

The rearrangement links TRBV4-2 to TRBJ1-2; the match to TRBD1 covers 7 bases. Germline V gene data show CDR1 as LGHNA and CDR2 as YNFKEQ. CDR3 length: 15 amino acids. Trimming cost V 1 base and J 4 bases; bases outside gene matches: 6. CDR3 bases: TGTGCCAGCAGCCAAGGGGATCAGGGGGTCTATGGCTACACCTTC. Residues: CASSQGDQGVYGYTF.

CDR3 region: CATVPSSYEQYF. CDR3 nucleotide sequence: TGTGCCACGGTGCCAAGTTCCTACGAGCAGTACTTC. The chain combines TRBV28 with TRBJ2-7; no firm D call. The length of the CDR3 is 12 residues. CDR1 and CDR2 (germline): MDHEN, SYDVKM. V shed 10 bases and J shed 1 base, with 11 bases lying between them.

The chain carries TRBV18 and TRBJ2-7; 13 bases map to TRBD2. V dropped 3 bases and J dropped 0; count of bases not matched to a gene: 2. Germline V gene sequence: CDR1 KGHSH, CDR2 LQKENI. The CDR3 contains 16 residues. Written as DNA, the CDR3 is TGTGCCAGCTCACCGGGGACTAGCGGGGCCTCCTACGAGCAGTACTTC. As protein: CASSPGTSGASYEQYF.

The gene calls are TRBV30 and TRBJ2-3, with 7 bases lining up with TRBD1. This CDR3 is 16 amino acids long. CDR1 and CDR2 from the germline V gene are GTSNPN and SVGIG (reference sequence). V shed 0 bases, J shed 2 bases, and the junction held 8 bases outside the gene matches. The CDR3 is CAWSVSETGFTDTQYF. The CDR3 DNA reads TGTGCCTGGAGTGTATCTGAGACAGGGTTCACAGATACGCAGTATTTT.

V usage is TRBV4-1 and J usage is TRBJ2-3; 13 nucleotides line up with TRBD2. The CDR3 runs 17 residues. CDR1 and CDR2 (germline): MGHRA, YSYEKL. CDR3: CAAGLAGDGRSTDTQYF. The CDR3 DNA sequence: TGCGCTGCCGGACTAGCGGGAGATGGCCGTAGCACAGATACGCAGTATTTT.

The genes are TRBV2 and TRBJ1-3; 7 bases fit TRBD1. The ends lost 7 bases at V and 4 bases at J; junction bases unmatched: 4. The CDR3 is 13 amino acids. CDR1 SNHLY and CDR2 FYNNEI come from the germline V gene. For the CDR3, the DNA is TGTGCCAGCATTGGCAGGGGGGGAAACACCATATATTTT. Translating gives CASIGRGGNTIYF. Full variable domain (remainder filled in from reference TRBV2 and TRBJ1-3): EPEVTQTPSHQVTQMGQEVILRCVPISNHLYFYWYRQILGQKVEFLVSFYNNEISEKSEIFDDQFSVERPDGSNFTLKIRSTKLEDSAMYFCASIGRGGNTIYFGEGSWLTVV.

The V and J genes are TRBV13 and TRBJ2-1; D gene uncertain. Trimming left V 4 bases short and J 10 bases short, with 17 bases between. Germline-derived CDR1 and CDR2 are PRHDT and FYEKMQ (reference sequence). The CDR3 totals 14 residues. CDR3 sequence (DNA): TGTGCCAGCAGCTCCCGCGACTCGTCGCAAGAGCAGTTCTTC. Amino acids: CASSSRDSSQEQFF. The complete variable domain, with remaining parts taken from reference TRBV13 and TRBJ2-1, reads AAGVIQSPRHLIKEKRETATLKCYPIPRHDTVYWYQQGPGQDPQFLISFYEKMQSDKGSIPDRFSAQQFSDYHSELNMSSLELGDSALYFCASSSRDSSQEQFFGPGTRLTVL.

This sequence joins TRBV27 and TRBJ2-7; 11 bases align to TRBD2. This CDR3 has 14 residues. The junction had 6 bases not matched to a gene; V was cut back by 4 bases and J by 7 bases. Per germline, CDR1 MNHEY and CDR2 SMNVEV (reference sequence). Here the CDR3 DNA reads TGTGCCAGCAGTTACCTAGCGGGAGGTAAGGAGCAGTACTTC. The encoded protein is CASSYLAGGKEQYF.

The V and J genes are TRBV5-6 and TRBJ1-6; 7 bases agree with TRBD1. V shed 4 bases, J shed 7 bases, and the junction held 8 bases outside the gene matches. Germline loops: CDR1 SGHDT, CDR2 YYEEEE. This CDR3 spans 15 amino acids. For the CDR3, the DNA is TGTGCCAGCAGCAGCCGGGACAGCCCAAATTCACCCCTCCACTTT. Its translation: CASSSRDSPNSPLHF.

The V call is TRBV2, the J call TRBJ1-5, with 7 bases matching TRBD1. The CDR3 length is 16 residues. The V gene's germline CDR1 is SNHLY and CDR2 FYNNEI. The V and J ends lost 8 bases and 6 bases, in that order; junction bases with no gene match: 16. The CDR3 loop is CASQPTGQRFGQPQHF. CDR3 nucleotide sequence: TGTGCCAGCCAACCGACGGGACAGAGGTTTGGTCAGCCCCAGCATTTT.

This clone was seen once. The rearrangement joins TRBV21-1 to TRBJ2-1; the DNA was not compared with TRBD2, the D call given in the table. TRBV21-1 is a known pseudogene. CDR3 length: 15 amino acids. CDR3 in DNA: TGTGCCAGCAGCGCGAGACTAGCGGGGGACAATGAGCAGTTCTTC. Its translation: CASSARLAGDNEQFF.

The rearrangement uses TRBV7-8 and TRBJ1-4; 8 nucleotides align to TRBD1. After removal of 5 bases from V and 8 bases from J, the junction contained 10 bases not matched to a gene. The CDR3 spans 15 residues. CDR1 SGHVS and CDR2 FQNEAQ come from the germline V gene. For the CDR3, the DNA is TGTGCCAGCAGCCCGAACCGGGACAGGAGCGAAAAACTGTTTTTT. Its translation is CASSPNRDRSEKLFF.

The CDR3 spells CASSVAGGDQETQYF. DNA for the CDR3: TGTGCCAGCAGCGTAGCGGGCGGGGACCAAGAGACCCAGTACTTC. The chain is built from TRBV9 and TRBJ2-5; D may be TRBD2 (6 bases). CDR1 and CDR2 (germline): SGDLS, YYNGEE. CDR3 length equals 15 residues. V was clipped by 0 bases and J by 0 bases, with 9 bases between them.

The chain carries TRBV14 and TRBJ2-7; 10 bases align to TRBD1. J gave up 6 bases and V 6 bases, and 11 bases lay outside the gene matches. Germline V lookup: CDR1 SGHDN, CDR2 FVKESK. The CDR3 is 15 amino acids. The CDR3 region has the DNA TGTGCCAGCAGTTCTTTGACAGGGGGCCGGATCGAGCAGTACTTC. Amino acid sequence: CASSSLTGGRIEQYF.

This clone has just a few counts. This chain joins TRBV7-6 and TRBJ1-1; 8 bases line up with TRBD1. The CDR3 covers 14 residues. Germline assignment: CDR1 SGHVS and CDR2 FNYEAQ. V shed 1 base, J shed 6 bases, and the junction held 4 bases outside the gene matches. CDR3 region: CASSLEWTGSEAFF. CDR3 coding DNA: TGTGCCAGCAGCTTAGAGTGGACAGGGTCTGAAGCTTTCTTT.

The CDR3 region has the DNA TGCGCCAGCAGCTTGGATCAGGGCCTTTTGAATTCACCCCTCCACTTT. Amino acid sequence: CASSLDQGLLNSPLHF. This chain uses TRBV5-1 with TRBJ1-6, with D possibly matching TRBD1 (5 bases). Germline CDR1 SGHRS, CDR2 YFSETQ. V was clipped by 0 bases and J by 7 bases, with 14 bases between them. The CDR3 loop spans 16 amino acids.

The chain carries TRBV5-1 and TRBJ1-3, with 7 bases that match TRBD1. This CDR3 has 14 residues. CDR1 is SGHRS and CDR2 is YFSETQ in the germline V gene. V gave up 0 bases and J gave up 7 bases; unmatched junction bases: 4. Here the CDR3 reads CASSLGQGVNTIYF. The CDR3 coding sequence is TGCGCCAGCAGCTTGGGCCAGGGGGTGAACACCATATATTTT.

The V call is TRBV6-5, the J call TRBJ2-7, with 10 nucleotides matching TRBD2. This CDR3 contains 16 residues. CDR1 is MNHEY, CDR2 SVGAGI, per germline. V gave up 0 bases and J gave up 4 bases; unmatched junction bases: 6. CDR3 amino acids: CASSYSTRTSGYEQYF. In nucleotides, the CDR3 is TGTGCCAGCAGTTACTCTACCCGGACTAGCGGATACGAGCAGTACTTC.

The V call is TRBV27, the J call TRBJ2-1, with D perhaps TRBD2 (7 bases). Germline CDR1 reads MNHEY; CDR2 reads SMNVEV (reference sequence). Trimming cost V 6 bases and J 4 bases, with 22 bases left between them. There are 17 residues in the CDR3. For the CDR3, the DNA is TGTGCCAGCAGCCTATGGGGGGGCCACCCCACTTACAATGAGCAGTTCTTC. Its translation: CASSLWGGHPTYNEQFF.

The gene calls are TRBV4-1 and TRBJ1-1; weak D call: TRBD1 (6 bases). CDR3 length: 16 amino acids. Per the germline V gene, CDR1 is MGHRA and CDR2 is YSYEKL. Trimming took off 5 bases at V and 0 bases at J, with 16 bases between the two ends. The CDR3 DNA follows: TGCGCCAGCAGCTTGTTTCGGACAGATCTGAACACTGAAGCTTTCTTT. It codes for CASSLFRTDLNTEAFF.

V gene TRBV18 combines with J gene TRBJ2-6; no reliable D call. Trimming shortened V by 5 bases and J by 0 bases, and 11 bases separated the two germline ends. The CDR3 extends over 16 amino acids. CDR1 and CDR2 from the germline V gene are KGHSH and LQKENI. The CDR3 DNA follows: TGTGCCAGCTCATCCTCAGGTTACTCTGGGGCCAACGTCCTGACTTTC. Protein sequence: CASSSSGYSGANVLTF.